These 9 T cell receptor beta chains came from one sample sequenced in a study of T-cell memory formation after mild COVID-19 (dated by TCRdb to about 2021). Library method: 5' RACE. The sequencer listed for this sample is Illumina NovaSeq 6000. Clones were called with MiXCR by TCRdb after fastp trimmed the public reads at Q25, and only in-frame beta chains were retained. Each entry merges the rows of one CDR3 protein and shows their most common DNA and genes. The sample table contains roughly 48,000 distinct CDR3 sequences; only one count was recorded for 27% of them. Jointly, the top ten make up 43% of the sample. The source material was PBMCs or a T cell subset sorted from them (not recorded which). The source of these receptors is a man aged 18-30 years who had mild COVID-19 (a few samples of this study predate the infection). The sample titles of this study are shuffled in the database, so cell type and time point are left out; the donor was told from shared clones.

J is TRBJ1-4 and V is TRBV4-1; D gene ambiguous. Trimming removed 4 bases from V and 5 bases from J, with 14 bases in between. The CDR3 is made up of 15 amino acids. CDR1 is MGHRA and CDR2 is YSYEKL in the germline V gene. CDR3 DNA: TGCGCCAGCAGCCGAAGAGCTGGGCAGAATGAAAAACTGTTTTTT. Its translation: CASSRRAGQNEKLFF.

This clonotype was seen only a few times. This rearrangement joins TRBV6-5 to TRBJ2-2; 7 bases align to TRBD1. The CDR3 extends over 14 amino acids. CDR1 and CDR2 (germline): MNHEY, SVGAGI. With V trimmed by 8 bases and J by 0 bases, 3 bases remained unmatched. CDR3 DNA: TGTGCCAGCCGGGACAGCTCGAACACCGGGGAGCTGTTTTTT. Protein sequence: CASRDSSNTGELFF.

This clonotype was detected a few times. This chain links TRBV7-9 with TRBJ2-3; D might be TRBD2 (5 bases). V was clipped by 3 bases and J by 2 bases, with 12 bases between them. The CDR3 loop spans 15 amino acids. Germline CDR1 is SEHNR and CDR2 is FQNEAQ (reference sequence). The CDR3 loop reads CASSLPVDYTDTQYF. In nucleotides, the CDR3 is TGTGCCAGCAGCTTGCCGGTCGACTACACAGATACGCAGTATTTT.

The V gene is TRBV28, the J gene TRBJ1-1; D gene uncertain. CDR1 and CDR2 (germline): MDHEN, SYDVKM. CDR3 length equals 14 residues. V gave up 1 base and J gave up 1 base, with 7 bases separating them. CDR3 nucleotides: TGTGCCAGCAGTTTATCTGACGGGAACACTGAAGCTTTCTTT. Its protein product is CASSLSDGNTEAFF.

This clonotype occurred a few times. This rearrangement joins TRBV12-3 or TRBV12-4 to TRBJ2-1, with D possibly called TRBD1 or TRBD2 (6 bases each). The CDR3 contains 15 residues. The V gene lost 7 bases and the J gene lost 10 bases, with 23 bases spanning the gap. The CDR3 nucleotides are TGTGCCAGCATCTCTCAGGACTACCCTCAGGGGGAGCAGTTCTTC. It is translated as CASISQDYPQGEQFF.

This clonotype was counted at least ten times. The chain couples TRBV7-9 to TRBJ2-7; D unresolved. There are 14 residues in the CDR3. The germline V and J ends were trimmed by 2 bases and 3 bases, with 11 bases remaining between them. Per the germline V gene, CDR1 is SEHNR and CDR2 is FQNEAQ (reference sequence). CDR3 nucleotide sequence: TGTGCCAGCAGCTTAAGTCAGGCAGACTACGAGCAGTACTTC. Translating it yields CASSLSQADYEQYF.

The chain is built from TRBV12-5 and TRBJ2-7, with 7 bases that match TRBD1. After removal of 6 bases from V and 2 bases from J, the junction contained 4 bases not matched to a gene. Germline CDR1 is LGHNT and CDR2 is FRNRAP. The CDR3 has 13 residues. The CDR3 loop reads CASGYRGTYEQYV. DNA of the CDR3: TGTGCTAGTGGCTACAGGGGCACCTACGAGCAGTACGTC.

The V gene is TRBV7-2, the J gene TRBJ2-3; perhaps TRBD1 as D (6 bases). The V and J ends lost 5 bases and 4 bases respectively, with 13 bases between them. CDR1 and CDR2 (germline): SGHTA, FQGNSA. The CDR3 contains 14 residues. CDR3 nucleotide sequence: TGTGCCAGCAGCACCCAGACAGGCTCAGATACGCAGTATTTT. Encoded protein: CASSTQTGSDTQYF. Combining the CDR3 with reference TRBV7-2 and TRBJ2-3 gives the whole variable domain GAGVSQSPSNKVTEKGKDVELRCDPISGHTALYWYRQSLGQGLEFLIYFQGNSAPDKSGLPSDRFSAERTGGSVSTLTIQRTQQEDSAVYLCASSTQTGSDTQYFGPGTRLTVL.

This clonotype was counted once. This chain links TRBV5-1 with TRBJ2-4; 9 bases align to TRBD2. The CDR3 is 16 amino acids. From germline, CDR1 is SGHRS and CDR2 YFSETQ. J gave up 5 bases and V 3 bases, and 9 bases lay outside the gene matches. CDR3 bases: TGCGCCAGCAGCTGGGCGGGGGGGCCTAACCAAAACATTCAGTACTTC. Translation: CASSWAGGPNQNIQYF.